A selection of T cell receptor beta chains follows, all from one sample in a study of PD-L1 blockade in urothelial cancer. The repertoire was sequenced with immunoSEQ multiplex PCR; TCRdb's copy has only in-frame clones and lacks some. The repertoire includes some 75,000 clones, approximately 90% of them detected once, and about 0.91% sits in the top ten. Specimen: PBMCs, collected around atezolizumab (anti-PD-L1) treatment. These receptor sequences come from a woman aged 80 or over with urothelial cancer. The CDR3 runs from the conserved cysteine through the conserved F or W. D genes are given only for firm matches. The size of a clone is reported for some rows only, either as once, few or many, or as a class for expanded clones.

V gene	clone size	CDR3 length	D gene	J gene	CDR3 protein	CDR3 DNA
TRBV7-8	few	14	.	TRBJ1-1	CASSLQGMNTEAFF	TGTGCCAGCAGCCTCCAGGGGATGAACACTGAAGCTTTCTTT
TRBV29-1	once	13	TRBD1	TRBJ2-1	CSVIQGVDNEQFF	TGCAGCGTAATACAGGGGGTGGACAATGAGCAGTTCTTC
TRBV7-8	.	18	TRBD2	TRBJ2-2	CASSARSTLAGVTGELFF	TGTGCCAGCAGCGCACGCTCTACACTAGCGGGAGTCACCGGGGAGCTGTTTTTT
TRBV28	.	13	.	TRBJ1-1	CASINQGTGEAFF	TGTGCCAGCATTAATCAGGGAACGGGTGAAGCTTTCTTT
TRBV4-2	.	16	TRBD1	TRBJ1-4	CASSQVPGTGDEKLFF	TGTGCCAGCAGCCAAGTTCCCGGGACAGGGGATGAAAAACTGTTTTTT
TRBV18	.	12	.	TRBJ2-7	CASSVQAYEQYF	TGTGCCAGCTCGGTACAGGCCTACGAGCAGTACTTC
TRBV27	.	13	.	TRBJ2-7	CASSSVVRGEQYF	TGTGCCAGCAGTTCTGTCGTAAGGGGCGAGCAGTACTTC
TRBV25-1	.	17	.	TRBJ2-2	CASSEGARTFETGELFF	TGTGCCAGCAGTGAGGGGGCTCGGACATTCGAGACCGGGGAGCTGTTTTTT
TRBV28	once	15	.	TRBJ2-6	CASSLGDGSVGVLTF	TGTGCCAGCAGTTTAGGAGACGGCTCCGTGGGCGTCCTGACTTTC
TRBV10-1	.	13	TRBD1	TRBJ1-1	CASSVSGGTEAFF	TGCGCCAGCAGTGTCTCAGGGGGCACTGAAGCTTTCTTT
TRBV28	once	11	.	TRBJ2-1	CASGLGGEQFF	TGTGCCAGCGGATTAGGGGGTGAGCAGTTCTTC
TRBV5-1	.	16	TRBD2	TRBJ2-3	CASSLVASGSTDTQYF	TGCGCCAGCAGCTTGGTGGCTAGCGGGAGCACAGATACGCAGTATTTT
TRBV28	.	16	TRBD2	TRBJ2-5	CASSLPSGALQETQYF	TGTGCCAGCTCCCTTCCTAGCGGGGCCCTTCAAGAGACCCAGTACTTC
TRBV28	.	17	TRBD2	TRBJ2-1	CASREPGLASSYNEQFF	TGTGCCAGCAGGGAGCCGGGACTAGCTTCCTCCTACAATGAGCAGTTCTTC
TRBV7-9	.	14	.	TRBJ2-5	CASSFQQRQETQYF	TGTGCCAGCAGCTTCCAACAGAGACAAGAGACCCAGTACTTC
TRBV18	few	14	.	TRBJ1-5	CASSPSGVNQPQHF	TGTGCCAGCTCACCATCGGGGGTCAATCAGCCCCAGCATTTT
TRBV7-8	once	14	TRBD1	TRBJ2-7	CASSLGTGEYEQYF	TGTGCCAGCAGCTTAGGGACAGGGGAGTACGAGCAGTACTTC
TRBV5-5	.	14	.	TRBJ1-4	CASSLGQATEKLFF	TGTGCCAGCAGCTTGGGACAGGCGACAGAAAAACTGTTTTTT
TRBV7-2	.	14	TRBD1	TRBJ1-1	CASSRSGGWTEAFF	TGTGCCAGCAGCCGCTCAGGGGGCTGGACTGAAGCTTTCTTT
TRBV7-3	.	14	TRBD2	TRBJ2-1	CASSSSGGFNEQFF	TGTGCCAGCAGTAGTAGCGGGGGTTTCAATGAGCAGTTCTTC
TRBV5-4	.	16	.	TRBJ2-2	CASSWSTTPSPGELFF	TGTGCCAGCAGCTGGTCGACTACCCCCAGCCCCGGGGAGCTGTTTTTT
TRBV27	.	14	.	TRBJ1-2	CASSSLTGVRGYTF	TGTGCCAGCAGTTCCCTGACAGGCGTGCGGGGCTACACCTTC
TRBV27	.	14	TRBD1	TRBJ2-2	CASSLLQGAGELFF	TGTGCCAGCAGTTTACTTCAGGGGGCCGGGGAGCTGTTTTTT
TRBV7-2	.	15	.	TRBJ2-3	CASSFSGTSTDTQYF	TGTGCCAGCAGCTTTAGCGGAACTAGCACAGATACGCAGTATTTT
TRBV5-1	.	16	TRBD1	TRBJ1-1	CASSSARGTGASEAFF	TGCGCCAGCAGCTCCGCCCGCGGGACAGGGGCTAGTGAAGCTTTCTTT
TRBV10-1	.	13	.	TRBJ1-2	CASSPLSGVGYTF	TGCGCCAGCAGCCCCCTTTCAGGGGTTGGCTACACCTTC
TRBV11-2	.	12	.	TRBJ2-7	CASSYRIYEQYF	TGTGCCAGCAGCTACAGAATCTACGAGCAGTACTTC
TRBV5-1	.	17	TRBD2	TRBJ2-7	CASSPGLLLAGWYEQYF	TGCGCCAGCAGCCCCGGGTTGCTGCTAGCGGGATGGTACGAGCAGTACTTC
TRBV5-5	.	17	TRBD1	TRBJ1-4	CASSSDRGAVGREKLFF	TGTGCCAGCAGCTCGGACAGGGGGGCTGTGGGAAGAGAAAAACTGTTTTTT
TRBV6-1	.	14	.	TRBJ2-7	CASSERSGRSEQYF	TGTGCCAGCAGTGAAAGGTCAGGGCGGAGCGAGCAGTACTTC
TRBV5-4	.	15	TRBD2	TRBJ2-2	CASSLGGGSPGELFF	TGTGCCAGCAGCTTGGGCGGCGGGAGCCCCGGGGAGCTGTTTTTT
TRBV4-2	once	17	TRBD2	TRBJ2-3	CASSRQARTSGADTQYF	TGTGCCAGCAGCCGACAAGCAAGGACTAGCGGAGCAGATACGCAGTATTTT
TRBV30	.	15	.	TRBJ2-1	CAWSVPGGSYNEQFF	TGTGCCTGGAGTGTTCCGGGTGGGTCCTACAATGAGCAGTTCTTC
TRBV15	.	15	TRBD1	TRBJ2-7	CATSSEGAPVYEQYF	TGTGCCACCAGCTCCGAGGGGGCTCCGGTCTACGAGCAGTACTTC
TRBV11-2	.	16	TRBD2	TRBJ2-3	CASSLGLAGYTDTQYF	TGTGCCAGCAGCTTAGGACTAGCGGGATACACAGATACGCAGTATTTT
TRBV12-5	.	14	.	TRBJ2-2	CASARGSNTGELFF	TGTGCTAGTGCGCGGGGCTCGAACACCGGGGAGCTGTTTTTT
TRBV19	.	14	.	TRBJ1-2	CASSIEGRLYGYTF	TGTGCCAGTAGTATAGAAGGCAGACTGTATGGCTACACCTTC
TRBV5-5	.	15	.	TRBJ1-1	CASRTEDRDTTEAFF	TGTGCCAGCAGAACGGAAGACCGGGACACGACTGAAGCTTTCTTT
TRBV10-3	.	14	.	TRBJ1-1	CAISESGVNTEAFF	TGTGCCATCAGTGAGTCAGGGGTGAACACTGAAGCTTTCTTT
TRBV27	.	17	TRBD1	TRBJ1-1	CASSLHPRGQVNTEAFF	TGTGCCAGCAGTTTGCATCCCAGAGGACAGGTGAACACTGAAGCTTTCTTT
TRBV29-1	once	15	TRBD2	TRBJ2-2	CSVESLAGGPGELFF	TGCAGCGTTGAATCCCTAGCGGGAGGGCCCGGGGAGCTGTTTTTT
TRBV2	.	14	.	TRBJ1-5	CASSEGRGNQPQHF	TGTGCCAGCAGTGAAGGGCGGGGCAATCAGCCCCAGCATTTT
TRBV9	.	14	TRBD1	TRBJ1-5	CASSSTGANQPQHF	TGTGCCAGCAGCTCGACAGGGGCGAATCAGCCCCAGCATTTT
TRBV29-1	.	15	.	TRBJ2-7	CSVRGRMDGLHEQYF	TGCAGCGTTCGGGGGAGGATGGATGGGCTACACGAGCAGTACTTC
TRBV9	.	14	TRBD2	TRBJ2-1	CASSVSGRGNEQFF	TGTGCCAGCAGCGTAAGCGGGAGGGGGAATGAGCAGTTCTTC
TRBV5-4	.	17	TRBD2	TRBJ2-1	CASSLGGLAASYNEQFF	TGTGCCAGCAGCTTGGGGGGACTAGCGGCCTCCTACAATGAGCAGTTCTTC